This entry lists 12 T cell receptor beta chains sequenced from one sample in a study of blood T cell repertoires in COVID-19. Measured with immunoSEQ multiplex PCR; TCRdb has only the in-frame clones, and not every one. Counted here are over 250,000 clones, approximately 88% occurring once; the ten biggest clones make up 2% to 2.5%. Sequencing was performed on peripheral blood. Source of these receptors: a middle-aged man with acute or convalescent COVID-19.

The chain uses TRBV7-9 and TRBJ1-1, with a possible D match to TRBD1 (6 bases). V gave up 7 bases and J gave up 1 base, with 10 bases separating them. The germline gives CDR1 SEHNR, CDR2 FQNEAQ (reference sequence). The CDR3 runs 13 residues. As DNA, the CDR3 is TGTGCCAGCACGGGACATTCGAACACTGAAGCTTTCTTT. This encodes CASTGHSNTEAFF.

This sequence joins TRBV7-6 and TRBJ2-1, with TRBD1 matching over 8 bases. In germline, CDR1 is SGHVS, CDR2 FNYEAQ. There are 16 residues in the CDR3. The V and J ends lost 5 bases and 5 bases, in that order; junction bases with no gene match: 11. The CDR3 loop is CASSGWTGLTNNEQFF. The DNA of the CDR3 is TGTGCCAGCAGCGGTTGGACAGGGCTAACTAACAATGAGCAGTTCTTC.

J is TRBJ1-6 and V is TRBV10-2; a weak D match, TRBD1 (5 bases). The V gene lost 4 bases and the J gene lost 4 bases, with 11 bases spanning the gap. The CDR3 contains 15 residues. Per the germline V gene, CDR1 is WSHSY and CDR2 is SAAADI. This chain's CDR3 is CASSAPGGYNSPLHF. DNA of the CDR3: TGCGCCAGCAGTGCACCTGGGGGGTATAATTCACCCCTCCACTTT.

CDR3 residues: CASYGGGVYGYTF. The CDR3 coding sequence is TGCGCCAGCTACGGGGGTGGGGTCTATGGCTACACCTTC. V usage is TRBV5-1 and J usage is TRBJ1-2; D perhaps matches TRBD1 (5 bases). Trimming removed 7 bases at V and 4 bases at J, with 14 bases between. This CDR3 comprises 13 residues. The germline gives CDR1 SGHRS, CDR2 YFSETQ.

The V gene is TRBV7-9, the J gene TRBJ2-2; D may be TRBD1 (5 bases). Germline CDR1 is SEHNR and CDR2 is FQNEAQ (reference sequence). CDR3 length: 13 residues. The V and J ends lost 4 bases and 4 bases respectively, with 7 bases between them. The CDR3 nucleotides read TGTGCCAGCAGCTGGGGCTTCACCGGGGAGCTGTTTTTT. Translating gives CASSWGFTGELFF.

The CDR3 DNA sequence: TGCGCCAGCAGCACGACAGGTCTTACTGAAGCTTTCTTT. It encodes CASSTTGLTEAFF. The chain couples TRBV5-1 to TRBJ1-1; TRBD1 might be the D (6 bases). Trimming stripped 4 bases from V and 5 bases from J, with 12 bases between. The V gene's germline CDR1 is SGHRS and CDR2 YFSETQ. This CDR3 has 13 residues.

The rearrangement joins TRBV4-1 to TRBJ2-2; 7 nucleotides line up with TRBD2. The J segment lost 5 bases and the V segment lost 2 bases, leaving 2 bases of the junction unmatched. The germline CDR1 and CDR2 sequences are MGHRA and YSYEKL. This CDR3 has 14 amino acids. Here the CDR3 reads CASSQWGGTGELFF. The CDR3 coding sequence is TGCGCCAGCAGCCAATGGGGGGGTACCGGGGAGCTGTTTTTT.

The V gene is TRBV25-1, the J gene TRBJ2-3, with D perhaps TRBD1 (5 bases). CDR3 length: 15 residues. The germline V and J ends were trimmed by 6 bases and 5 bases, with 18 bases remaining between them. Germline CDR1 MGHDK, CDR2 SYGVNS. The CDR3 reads CASRSVGASGDTQYF. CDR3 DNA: TGTGCCAGCAGGTCGGTTGGGGCAAGTGGAGATACGCAGTATTTT.

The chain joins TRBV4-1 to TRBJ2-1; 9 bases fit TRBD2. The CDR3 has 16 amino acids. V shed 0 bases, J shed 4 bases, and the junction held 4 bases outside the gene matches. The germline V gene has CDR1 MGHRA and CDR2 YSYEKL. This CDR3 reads CASSQDRLAEYNEQFF. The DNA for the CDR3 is TGCGCCAGCAGCCAAGATCGACTAGCGGAATACAATGAGCAGTTCTTC.

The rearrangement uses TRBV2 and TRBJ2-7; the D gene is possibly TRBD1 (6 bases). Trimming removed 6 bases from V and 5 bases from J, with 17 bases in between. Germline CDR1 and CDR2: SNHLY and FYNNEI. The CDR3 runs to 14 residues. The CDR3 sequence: CASRDNRDTHEQYF. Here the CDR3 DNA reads TGTGCCAGCAGAGATAACAGGGATACGCACGAGCAGTACTTC.

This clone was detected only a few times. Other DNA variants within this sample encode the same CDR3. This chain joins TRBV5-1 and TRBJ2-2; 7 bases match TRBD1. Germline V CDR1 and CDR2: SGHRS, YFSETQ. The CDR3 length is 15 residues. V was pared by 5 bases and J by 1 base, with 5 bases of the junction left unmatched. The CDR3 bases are TGCGCCAGCAGGCCCGGGACAGAGAACACCGGGGAGCTGTTTTTT. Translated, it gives CASRPGTENTGELFF.

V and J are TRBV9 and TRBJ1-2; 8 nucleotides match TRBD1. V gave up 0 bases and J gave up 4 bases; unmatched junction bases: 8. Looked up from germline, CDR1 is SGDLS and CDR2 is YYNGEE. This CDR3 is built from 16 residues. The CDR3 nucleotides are TGTGCCAGCAGCGTAGCGTGGGACAGGCCAGGCTATGGCTACACCTTC. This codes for CASSVAWDRPGYGYTF.